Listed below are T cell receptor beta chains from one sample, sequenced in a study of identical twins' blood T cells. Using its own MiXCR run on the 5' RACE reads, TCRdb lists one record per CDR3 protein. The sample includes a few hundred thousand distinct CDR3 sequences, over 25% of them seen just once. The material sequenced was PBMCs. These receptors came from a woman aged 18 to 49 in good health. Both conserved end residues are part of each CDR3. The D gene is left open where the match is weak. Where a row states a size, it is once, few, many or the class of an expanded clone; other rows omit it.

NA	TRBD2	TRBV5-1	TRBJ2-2	TGCGCCAGCAGCTGGACTAGTATCGCGACCGGGGAGCTGTTTTTT	CASSWTSIATGELFF
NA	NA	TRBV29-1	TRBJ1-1	TGCAGCGTTGCGCACAGGTCCGGTACTGAAGCTTTCTTT	CSVAHRSGTEAFF
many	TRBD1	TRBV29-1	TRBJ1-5	TGCAGCGCCTTATCTTTAGACAGGGGATACGATCAGCCCCAGCATTTT	CSALSLDRGYDQPQHF
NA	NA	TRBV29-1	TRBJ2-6	TGCAGCGTCGATAGATTCTCTGGGGCCAACGTCCTGACTTTC	CSVDRFSGANVLTF
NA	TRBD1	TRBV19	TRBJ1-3	TGTGCCACCTGGGACAGGGACTCTGGAAACACCATATATTTT	CATWDRDSGNTIYF
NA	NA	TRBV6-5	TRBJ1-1	TGTGCCAGCAGTTACTTAGGGACAACCACTGAAGCTTTCTTT	CASSYLGTTTEAFF
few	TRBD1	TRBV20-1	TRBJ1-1	TGCAGTGCTAGAGGAAACGGACAGGGTGCAGCTTTCTTT	CSARGNGQGAAFF
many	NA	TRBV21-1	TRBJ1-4	TGTGCCAGCAGCAATCCCCTTGAAAAACTGTTTTTT	CASSNPLEKLFF
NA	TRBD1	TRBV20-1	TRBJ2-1	TGCAGTGCTAGAGATCTGGGACACCAGGGGGATGAGCAGTTCTTC	CSARDLGHQGDEQFF
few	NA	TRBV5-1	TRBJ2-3	TGCGCCAGCAGCTCTGGGACAATAAGCACAGATACGCAGTATTTT	CASSSGTISTDTQYF
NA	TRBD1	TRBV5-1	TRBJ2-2	TGCGCCAGCAGCATCGACAGGGGCATCATACGAGGGGAGCTGTTTTTT	CASSIDRGIIRGELFF
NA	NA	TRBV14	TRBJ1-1	TGTGCCAGCAGCCAAGTAATGAGACACACCGAAGCTTTCTTT	CASSQVMRHTEAFF
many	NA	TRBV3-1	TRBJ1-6	TGTGCCACCTCTGGGACTCGGCAGGATTCACCCCTCCACTTT	CATSGTRQDSPLHF
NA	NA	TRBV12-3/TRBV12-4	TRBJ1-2	TGTGCCAGCATGAGGAGGGATGGCTACACCTTC	CASMRRDGYTF
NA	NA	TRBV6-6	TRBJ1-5	TGTGCCAGCAGTTACGTTCGGGGGCATCAGCCCCAGCATTTT	CASSYVRGHQPQHF
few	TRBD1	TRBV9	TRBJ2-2	TGTGCCAGCAGCGTAGGACAGGGCGGGGAGCTGTTTTTT	CASSVGQGGELFF
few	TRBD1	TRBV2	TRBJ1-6	TGTGCCAGCACCTCAGACAGGGGAATCACCCTCCACTTT	CASTSDRGITLHF
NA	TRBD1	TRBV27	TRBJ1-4	TGTGCCACCAAGCCAATGACAGGGAGAGCAACTAATGAAAAACTGTTTTTT	CATKPMTGRATNEKLFF
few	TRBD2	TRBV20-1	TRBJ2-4	TGCAGTGCTGCCTGGCGGGAGGGCCGGAAAAACATTCAGTACTTC	CSAAWREGRKNIQYF
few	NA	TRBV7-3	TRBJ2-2	TGTGCCAGCAGCCCCCAAAACGCCGGGGAGCTGTTTTTT	CASSPQNAGELFF
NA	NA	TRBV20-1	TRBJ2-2	TGCAGTGCTAGGAGGGGAGAGACCGGGGAGCTGTTTTTT	CSARRGETGELFF
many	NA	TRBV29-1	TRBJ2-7	TGCAGCGTTCAAGTATCCGGGGGCGCGGGCGAGCAGTACTTC	CSVQVSGGAGEQYF
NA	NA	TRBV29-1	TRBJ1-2	TGCAGCGATGAAGAAAATTGGCCGGAGCTCTATGGCTACACCTTC	CSDEENWPELYGYTF
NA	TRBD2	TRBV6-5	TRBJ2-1	TGTGCCAGCAGTAACCCGGGACTAGGCGACCAGTTCTTC	CASSNPGLGDQFF